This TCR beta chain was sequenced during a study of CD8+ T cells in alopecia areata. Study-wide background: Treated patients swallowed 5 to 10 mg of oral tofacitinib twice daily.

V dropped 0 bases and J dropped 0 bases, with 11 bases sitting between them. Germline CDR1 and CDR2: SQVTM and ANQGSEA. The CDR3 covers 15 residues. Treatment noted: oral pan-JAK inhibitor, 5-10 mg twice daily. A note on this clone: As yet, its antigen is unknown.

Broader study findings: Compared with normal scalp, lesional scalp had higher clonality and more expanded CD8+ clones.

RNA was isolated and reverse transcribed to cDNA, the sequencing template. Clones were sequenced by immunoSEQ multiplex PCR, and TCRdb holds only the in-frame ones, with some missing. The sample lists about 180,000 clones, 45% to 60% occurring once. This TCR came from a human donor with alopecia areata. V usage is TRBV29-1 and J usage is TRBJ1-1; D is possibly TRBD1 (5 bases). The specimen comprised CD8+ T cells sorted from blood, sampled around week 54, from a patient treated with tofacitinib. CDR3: CSVEEGEVVNTEAFF. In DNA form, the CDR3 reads TGCAGCGTTGAAGAGGGGGAGGTGGTGAACACTGAAGCTTTCTTT.